These 24 T cell receptor beta chains were sequenced from one sample in a study of control samples from healthy donors and cancer patients. Clones were read by immunoSEQ multiplex PCR, and TCRdb kept only the in-frame ones, dropping some. The data show about 130,000 clones, 90% seen once. The specimen sequenced was blood. The receptors stem from a man in his forties in good health.

This chain uses TRBV7-6 with TRBJ1-4, with D possibly TRBD1 on 5 matching bases. The CDR3 has 14 amino acids. The V end was cut by 2 bases, the J end by 7 bases, with 11 bases between. The germline V gene encodes CDR1 SGHVS and CDR2 FNYEAQ. CDR3 sequence reads: CASSLRGGVEKLFF. Written as DNA, the CDR3 is TGTGCCAGCAGCTTACGGGGGGGGGTTGAAAAACTGTTTTTT.

The chain employs TRBV7-9 and TRBJ2-7, with TRBD1 identical over 8 bases. The CDR3 loop spans 14 amino acids. Germline V gene sequence: CDR1 SEHNR, CDR2 FQNEAQ (reference sequence). V was clipped by 5 bases and J by 6 bases; unmatched bases: 9. CDR3 nucleotides: TGTGCCAGCAGCGCAGGACAGGGTGAGGGCGAGCAGTACTTC. This sequence encodes CASSAGQGEGEQYF.

This sequence joins TRBV30 and TRBJ2-1; no reliable D call. CDR3 length: 11 amino acids. Germline V CDR1 and CDR2: GTSNPN, SVGIG (reference sequence). V shed 3 bases and J shed 4 bases, with 4 bases lying between them. Here the CDR3 reads CAWRNYNEQFF. Here the CDR3 DNA reads TGTGCCTGGAGGAATTACAATGAGCAGTTCTTC. Filled out from reference TRBV30 and TRBJ2-1, the complete variable domain reads SQTIHQWPATLVQPVGSPLSLECTVEGTSNPNLYWYRQAAGRGLQLLFYSVGIGQISSEVPQNLSASRPQDRQFILSSKKLLLSDSGFYLCAWRNYNEQFFGPGTRLTVL.

This chain links TRBV18 with TRBJ2-5; perhaps TRBD1 as D (5 bases). The CDR3 runs to 15 residues. V dropped 3 bases and J dropped 2 bases, with 13 bases sitting between them. Germline V lookup: CDR1 KGHSH, CDR2 LQKENI. The chain's CDR3 is CASSPIRQTQETQYF. CDR3 bases: TGTGCCAGCTCACCTATCAGACAGACTCAAGAGACCCAGTACTTC.

This chain connects TRBV6-5 to TRBJ2-6; no firm D call. V was cut by 4 bases and J by 4 bases, with 5 bases left in between. In germline, CDR1 is MNHEY, CDR2 SVGAGI. CDR3 length: 13 amino acids. CDR3: CASSSPGANVLTF. CDR3 nucleotides: TGTGCCAGCAGTTCTCCCGGGGCCAACGTCCTGACTTTC.

V and J are TRBV2 and TRBJ2-2; D tentatively reads TRBD1 or TRBD2 (5 bases each). Trimming cost V 4 bases and J 7 bases, with 7 bases left between them. CDR1 and CDR2 (germline): SNHLY, FYNNEI. This CDR3 contains 12 residues. In DNA, the CDR3 is TGTGCCAGCAGTGTTGGGGGCGGGGAGCTGTTTTTT. Translated: CASSVGGGELFF.

The genes are TRBV18 and TRBJ1-2; D uncertain. CDR3 length equals 14 residues. The V gene lost 2 bases and the J gene lost 8 bases, with 15 bases spanning the gap. CDR1 KGHSH and CDR2 LQKENI come from the germline V gene. The CDR3 nucleotides are TGTGCCAGCTCACCATCGGGAGACAAGTTCGGCTACACCTTC. It encodes CASSPSGDKFGYTF.

V usage is TRBV5-1 and J usage is TRBJ2-5; D gene uncertain. The CDR3 extends over 14 amino acids. V lost 1 base and J 5 bases, leaving 12 bases between the germline ends. Germline CDR1 and CDR2: SGHRS and YFSETQ. CDR3 in amino acids: CASSLRTRAETQYF. DNA for the CDR3: TGCGCCAGCAGCTTGCGCACCCGTGCGGAGACCCAGTACTTC.

The rearrangement uses TRBV12-3 or TRBV12-4 and TRBJ1-6, with D possibly being TRBD1 (6 bases). The CDR3 consists of 13 residues. V was cut by 8 bases and J by 10 bases, with 15 bases left in between. DNA for the CDR3: TGTGCCAGCGTGGCAGGGGTAGGATCACCCCTCCACTTT. Protein: CASVAGVGSPLHF.

The chain links TRBV18 to TRBJ1-3; D is ambiguous. V lost 0 bases, J lost 0 bases, and 6 bases lay in between. CDR3 length equals 15 residues. CDR1 and CDR2 from the germline V gene are KGHSH and LQKENI. For the CDR3, the DNA is TGTGCCAGCTCACCACCGGTTTTCTCTGGAAACACCATATATTTT. Translated, it gives CASSPPVFSGNTIYF.

Comment on this clone: The sample holds other DNA sequences that translate to the same CDR3. This chain uses TRBV9 with TRBJ1-3, with D hard to call. Trimming stripped 1 base from V and 0 bases from J, with 5 bases between. Germline values: CDR1 SGDLS, CDR2 YYNGEE. The CDR3 consists of 14 residues. The DNA of the CDR3 is TGTGCCAGCAGCGTAACGGACTCTGGAAACACCATATATTTT. Translated, it gives CASSVTDSGNTIYF.

The chain is built from TRBV9 and TRBJ1-1; 7 positions agree with TRBD1. The CDR3 length is 15 residues. V trimming: 4 bases; J trimming: 0 bases; junction bases outside the gene matches: 6. Germline CDR1 SGDLS, CDR2 YYNGEE. Written as DNA, the CDR3 is TGTGCCAGCAGCCAACTCAGGGGGTTGAACACTGAAGCTTTCTTT. The encoded protein is CASSQLRGLNTEAFF.

This chain links TRBV3-1 (or the pseudogene TRBV3-2) with TRBJ1-3, with D hard to call. Trimming removed 2 bases at V and 0 bases at J, with 5 bases between. The CDR3 is 14 residues long. Per germline, CDR1 LGHDT and CDR2 YNNKEL (reference sequence). The CDR3 spells CASSQTVSGNTIYF. The CDR3 DNA sequence: TGTGCCAGCAGCCAAACAGTCTCTGGAAACACCATATATTTT.

The gene calls are TRBV7-9 and TRBJ2-7, with 7 positions matching TRBD2. The V gene end was trimmed by 6 bases and the J gene end by 0 bases; junction bases not matched to a gene: 5. CDR1 SEHNR and CDR2 FQNEAQ come from the germline V gene (reference sequence). The CDR3 loop spans 14 amino acids. CDR3 region: CASRTGGSSYEQYF. In nucleotides, the CDR3 is TGTGCCAGCAGAACCGGGGGGTCCTCCTACGAGCAGTACTTC.

The chain joins TRBV20-1 to TRBJ2-2; D perhaps matches TRBD2 (5 bases). V lost 3 bases and J 0 bases, leaving 20 bases between the germline ends. Germline V gene sequence: CDR1 DFQATT, CDR2 SNEGSKA (reference sequence). The CDR3 runs to 18 residues. CDR3: CSASRVVAGGANTGELFF. The CDR3 DNA sequence: TGCAGTGCTAGTCGTGTAGTGGCGGGCGGCGCGAACACCGGGGAGCTGTTTTTT.

The rearrangement uses TRBV6-6 and TRBJ1-1; no clear D gene. Trimming left V 6 bases short and J 10 bases short, with 21 bases between. The germline V gene has CDR1 MNHNY and CDR2 SVGAGI (reference sequence). CDR3 length: 14 amino acids. The CDR3 sequence: CASSPTSSTAGAFF. DNA for the CDR3: TGTGCCAGCAGCCCTACAAGTTCCACGGCTGGAGCTTTCTTT.

The rearrangement joins TRBV3-1 (or the pseudogene TRBV3-2) to TRBJ1-3; weak D call: TRBD1 (5 bases). Trimming shortened V by 1 base and J by 4 bases, and 8 bases separated the two germline ends. This CDR3 is built from 14 residues. Germline V gene lookup returns CDR1 LGHDT and CDR2 YNNKEL (reference sequence). The CDR3 bases are TGTGCCAGCAGCCAAGCTCCAGGGGGAAACACCATATATTTT. It codes for CASSQAPGGNTIYF.

CDR3 loop: CASSQGVSTDTQYF. In DNA, the CDR3 is TGTGCCAGCAGCCAAGGTGTGTCCACAGATACGCAGTATTTT. The V and J genes are TRBV4-2 and TRBJ2-3; D is unclear. V was trimmed by 1 base and J by 2 bases, leaving 7 bases between them. The V gene's germline CDR1 is LGHNA and CDR2 YNFKEQ. The CDR3 totals 14 residues.

This clone was recorded only once. The rearrangement links TRBV7-8 to TRBJ1-1; 7 nucleotides match TRBD1. V lost 1 base and J lost 0; bases outside the gene matches: 5. The CDR3 is made up of 16 amino acids. CDR1 is SGHVS and CDR2 is FQNEAQ in the germline V gene. CDR3 sequence: CASSLVGTDMNTEAFF. As DNA, the CDR3 is TGTGCCAGCAGCTTAGTAGGGACAGATATGAACACTGAAGCTTTCTTT.

This chain links TRBV5-8 with TRBJ2-1; 7 bases match TRBD1. Germline assignment: CDR1 SGHTS and CDR2 YDEGEE. This CDR3 is built from 16 residues. Trimming at V came to 0 bases and at J to 1 base, leaving 4 bases not matched to a gene. In nucleotides, the CDR3 is TGTGCCAGCAGCTTGGGGACAGGTCAATCCTACAATGAGCAGTTCTTC. This sequence encodes CASSLGTGQSYNEQFF.

The chain couples TRBV19 to TRBJ2-5; the D gene could be TRBD1 or TRBD2 (5 bases each). The CDR3 extends over 13 amino acids. Trimming pared 8 bases from V and 5 bases from J, leaving 15 bases between. Germline V gene data show CDR1 as LNHDA and CDR2 as SQIVND (reference sequence). Here the CDR3 DNA reads TGTGCCAGTTCTGAGGGGAGAGGCGAGACCCAGTACTTC. It is translated as CASSEGRGETQYF.

The rearrangement joins TRBV5-6 to TRBJ2-7, with D hard to call. Germline V gives CDR1 SGHDT, CDR2 YYEEEE. This CDR3 contains 16 residues. Trimming left V 0 bases short and J 0 bases short, with 13 bases between. The CDR3: CASSLGFHGSSYEQYF. The CDR3 bases are TGTGCCAGCAGCTTGGGATTTCACGGTAGCTCCTACGAGCAGTACTTC.

This clone has a handful of counts. The chain combines TRBV7-3 with TRBJ1-1; D may be TRBD1 (6 bases). The germline gives CDR1 SGHTA, CDR2 FQGTGA. The V and J ends lost 4 bases and 3 bases respectively, with 21 bases between them. The CDR3 sequence is 17 residues long. CDR3 protein: CASSSKERGGAHTEAFF. The CDR3 bases are TGTGCCAGCAGCTCTAAGGAGCGGGGGGGCGCCCACACTGAAGCTTTCTTT.

This chain links TRBV3-1 (or the pseudogene TRBV3-2) with TRBJ1-2, with D unresolved. The length of the CDR3 is 14 residues. Trimming stripped 0 bases from V and 7 bases from J, with 12 bases between. Germline V CDR1 and CDR2: LGHDT, YNNKEL (reference sequence). CDR3 DNA: TGTGCCAGCAGCCAAGATGAAGGGCGGGGTGGCTACACCTTC. Translated, it gives CASSQDEGRGGYTF.